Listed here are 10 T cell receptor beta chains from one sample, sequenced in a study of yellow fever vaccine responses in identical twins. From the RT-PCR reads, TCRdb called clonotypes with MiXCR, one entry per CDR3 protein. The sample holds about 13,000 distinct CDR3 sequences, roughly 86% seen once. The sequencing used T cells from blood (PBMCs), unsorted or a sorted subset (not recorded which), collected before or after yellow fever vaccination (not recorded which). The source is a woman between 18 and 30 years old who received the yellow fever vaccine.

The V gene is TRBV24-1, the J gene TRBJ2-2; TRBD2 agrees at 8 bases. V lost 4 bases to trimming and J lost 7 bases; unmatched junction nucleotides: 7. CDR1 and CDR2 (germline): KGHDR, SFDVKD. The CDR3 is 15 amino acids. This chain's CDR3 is CATSDQRLAIGELFF. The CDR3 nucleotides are TGTGCCACCAGTGACCAAAGACTAGCGATCGGGGAGCTGTTTTTT.

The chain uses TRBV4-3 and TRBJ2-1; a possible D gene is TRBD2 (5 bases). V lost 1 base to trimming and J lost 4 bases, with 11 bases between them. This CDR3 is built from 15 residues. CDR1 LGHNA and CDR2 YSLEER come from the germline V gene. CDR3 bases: TGCGCCAGCAGCCAAGGATCCGGGAATTACAATGAGCAGTTCTTC. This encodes CASSQGSGNYNEQFF.

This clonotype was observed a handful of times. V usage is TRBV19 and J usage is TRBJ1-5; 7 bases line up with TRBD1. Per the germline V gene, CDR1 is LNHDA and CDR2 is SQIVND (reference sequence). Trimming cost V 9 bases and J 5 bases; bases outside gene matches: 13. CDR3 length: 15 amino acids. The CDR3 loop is CARPSPARGYQPQHF. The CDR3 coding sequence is TGTGCCAGGCCCTCCCCCGCCAGGGGGTATCAGCCCCAGCATTTT.

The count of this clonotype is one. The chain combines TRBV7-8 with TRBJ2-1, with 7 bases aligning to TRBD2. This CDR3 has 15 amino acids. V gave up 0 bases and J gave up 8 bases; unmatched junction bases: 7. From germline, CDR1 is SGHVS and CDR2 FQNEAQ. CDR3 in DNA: TGTGCCAGCAGCTTAGCGGGACTACCTAGGGATGAGCAGTTCTTC. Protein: CASSLAGLPRDEQFF.

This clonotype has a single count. This CDR3 is CASSDSFWNNEQFF. CDR3 DNA sequence: TGTGCCAGCTCCGACAGTTTTTGGAACAATGAGCAGTTCTTC. The genes are TRBV6-2 or TRBV6-3 and TRBJ2-1; D is possibly TRBD1 (5 bases). Germline V CDR1 and CDR2: MNHEY, SVGEGT. The CDR3 sequence is 14 residues long. V was clipped by 8 bases and J by 5 bases, with 16 bases between them.

The CDR3 DNA reads as TGTGCCAGCAGCCAAGCGGGCACGAACACCGGGGAGCTGTTTTTT. Protein sequence: CASSQAGTNTGELFF. The chain employs TRBV14 and TRBJ2-2; unclear D gene. Germline V gives CDR1 SGHDN, CDR2 FVKESK. This CDR3 has 15 amino acids. Between the trimmed V and J ends, which lost 1 base and 0 bases, there was a span of 6 bases.

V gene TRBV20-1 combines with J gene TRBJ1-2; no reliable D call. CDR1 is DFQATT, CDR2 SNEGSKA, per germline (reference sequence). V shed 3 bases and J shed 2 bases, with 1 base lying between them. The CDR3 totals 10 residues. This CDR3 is CSARNYGYTF. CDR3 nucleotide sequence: TGCAGTGCTAGGAACTATGGCTACACCTTC.

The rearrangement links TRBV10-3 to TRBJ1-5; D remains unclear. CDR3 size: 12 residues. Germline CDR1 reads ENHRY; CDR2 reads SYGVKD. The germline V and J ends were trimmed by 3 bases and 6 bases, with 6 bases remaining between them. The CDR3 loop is CAISDLGQPQHF. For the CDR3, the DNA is TGTGCCATCAGTGATTTGGGTCAGCCCCAGCATTTT.

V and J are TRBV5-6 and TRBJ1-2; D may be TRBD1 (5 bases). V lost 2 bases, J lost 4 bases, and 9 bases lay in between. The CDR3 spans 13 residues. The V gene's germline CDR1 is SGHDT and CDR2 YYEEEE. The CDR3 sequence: CASSFGHLYGYTF. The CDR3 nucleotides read TGTGCCAGCAGCTTTGGACACCTCTATGGCTACACCTTC. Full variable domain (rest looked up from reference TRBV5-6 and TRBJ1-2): DAGVTQSPTHLIKTRGQQVTLRCSPKSGHDTVSWYQQALGQGPQFIFQYYEEEERQRGNFPDRFSGHQFPNYSSELNVNALLLGDSALYLCASSFGHLYGYTFGSGTRLTVV.

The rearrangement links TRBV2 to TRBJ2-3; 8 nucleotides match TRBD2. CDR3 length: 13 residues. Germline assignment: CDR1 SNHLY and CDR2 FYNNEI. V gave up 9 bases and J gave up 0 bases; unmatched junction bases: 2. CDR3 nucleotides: TGTGCCAGTGAGCGGGAGAGCACAGATACGCAGTATTTT. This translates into CASERESTDTQYF.